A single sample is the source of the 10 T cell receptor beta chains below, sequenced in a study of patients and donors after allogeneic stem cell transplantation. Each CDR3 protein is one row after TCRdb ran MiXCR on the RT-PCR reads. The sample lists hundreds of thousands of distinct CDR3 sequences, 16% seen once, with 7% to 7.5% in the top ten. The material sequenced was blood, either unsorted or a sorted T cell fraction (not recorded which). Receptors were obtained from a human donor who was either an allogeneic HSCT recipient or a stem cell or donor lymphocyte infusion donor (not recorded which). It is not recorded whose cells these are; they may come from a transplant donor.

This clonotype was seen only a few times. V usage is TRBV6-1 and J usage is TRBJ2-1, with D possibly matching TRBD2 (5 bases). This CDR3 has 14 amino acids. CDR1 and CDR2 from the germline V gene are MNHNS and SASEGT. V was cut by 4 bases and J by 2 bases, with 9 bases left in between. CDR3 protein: CASSVATAYNEQFF. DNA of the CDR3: TGTGCCAGCAGTGTAGCGACCGCCTACAATGAGCAGTTCTTC.

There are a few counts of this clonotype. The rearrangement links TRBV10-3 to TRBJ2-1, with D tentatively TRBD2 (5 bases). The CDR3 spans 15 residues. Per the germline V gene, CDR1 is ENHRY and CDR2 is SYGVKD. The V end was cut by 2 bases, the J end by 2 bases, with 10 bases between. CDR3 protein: CAISEEGFPYNEQFF. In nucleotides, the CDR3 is TGTGCCATCAGTGAGGAGGGTTTCCCCTACAATGAGCAGTTCTTC.

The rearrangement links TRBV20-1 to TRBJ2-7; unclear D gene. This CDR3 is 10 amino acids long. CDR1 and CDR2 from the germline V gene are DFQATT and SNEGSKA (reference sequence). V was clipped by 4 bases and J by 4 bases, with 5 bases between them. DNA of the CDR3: TGCAGTGCTAAGCGATACGAGCAGTACTTC. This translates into CSAKRYEQYF.

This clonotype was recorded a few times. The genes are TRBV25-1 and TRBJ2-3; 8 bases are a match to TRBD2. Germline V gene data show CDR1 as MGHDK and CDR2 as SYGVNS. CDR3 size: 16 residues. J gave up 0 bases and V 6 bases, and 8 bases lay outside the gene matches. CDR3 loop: CASRVSGSVSTDTQYF. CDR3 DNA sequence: TGTGCCAGCAGGGTGAGCGGGAGCGTTAGCACAGATACGCAGTATTTT.

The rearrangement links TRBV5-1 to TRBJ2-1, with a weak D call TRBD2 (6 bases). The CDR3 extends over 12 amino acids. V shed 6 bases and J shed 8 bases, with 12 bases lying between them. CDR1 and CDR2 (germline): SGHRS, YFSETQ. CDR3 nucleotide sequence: TGCGCCAGCAATTTCCCGGGAGATGAGCAGTTCTTC. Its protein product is CASNFPGDEQFF.

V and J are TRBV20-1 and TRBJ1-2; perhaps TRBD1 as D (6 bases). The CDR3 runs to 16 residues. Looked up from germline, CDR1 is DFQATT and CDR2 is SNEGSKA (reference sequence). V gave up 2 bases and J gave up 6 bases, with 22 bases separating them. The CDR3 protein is CSARSPTVRGSDGYTF. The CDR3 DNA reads TGCAGTGCTAGATCACCCACCGTCAGGGGAAGCGATGGCTACACCTTC.

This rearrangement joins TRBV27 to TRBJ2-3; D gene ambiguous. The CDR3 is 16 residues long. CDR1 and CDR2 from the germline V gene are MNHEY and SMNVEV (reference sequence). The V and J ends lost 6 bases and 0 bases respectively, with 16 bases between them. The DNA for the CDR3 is TGTGCCAGCAGCCCCACGCCGAAGGGAAGCACAGATACGCAGTATTTT. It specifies CASSPTPKGSTDTQYF.

In DNA, the CDR3 is TGTGCCAGCAGCCAAGTTGGGGCAGTCACTGAAGCTTTCTTT. It translates to CASSQVGAVTEAFF. This chain joins TRBV14 and TRBJ1-1; D is possibly TRBD1 (5 bases). The CDR3 contains 14 residues. The germline V gene has CDR1 SGHDN and CDR2 FVKESK. V gave up 1 base and J gave up 4 bases, with 10 bases separating them.

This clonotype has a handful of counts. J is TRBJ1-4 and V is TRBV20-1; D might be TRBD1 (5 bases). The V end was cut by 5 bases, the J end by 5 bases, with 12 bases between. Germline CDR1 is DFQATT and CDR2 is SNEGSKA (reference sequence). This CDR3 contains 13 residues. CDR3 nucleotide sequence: TGCAGTGCTTACCTTAACAGGAATGAAAAACTGTTTTTT. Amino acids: CSAYLNRNEKLFF.

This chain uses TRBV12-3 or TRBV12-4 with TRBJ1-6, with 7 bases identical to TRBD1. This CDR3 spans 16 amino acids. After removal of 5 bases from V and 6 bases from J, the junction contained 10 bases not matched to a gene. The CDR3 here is CASSERTGVLNSPLHF. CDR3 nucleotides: TGTGCCAGCAGTGAGAGAACAGGGGTTCTTAATTCACCCCTCCACTTT.